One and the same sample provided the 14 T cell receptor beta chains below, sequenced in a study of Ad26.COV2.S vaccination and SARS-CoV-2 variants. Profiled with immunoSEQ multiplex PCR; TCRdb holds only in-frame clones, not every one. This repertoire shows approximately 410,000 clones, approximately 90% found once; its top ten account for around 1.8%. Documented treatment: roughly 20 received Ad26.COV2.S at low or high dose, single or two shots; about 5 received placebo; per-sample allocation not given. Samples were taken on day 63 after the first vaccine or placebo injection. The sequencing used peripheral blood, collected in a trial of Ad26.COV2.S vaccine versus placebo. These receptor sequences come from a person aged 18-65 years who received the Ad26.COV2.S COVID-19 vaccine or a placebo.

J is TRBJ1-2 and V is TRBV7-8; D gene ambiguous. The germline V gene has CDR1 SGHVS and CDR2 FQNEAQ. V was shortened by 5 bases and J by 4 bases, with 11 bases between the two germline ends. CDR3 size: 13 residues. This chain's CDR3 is CASSPQSPYGYTF. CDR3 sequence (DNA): TGTGCCAGCAGCCCACAGAGTCCCTATGGCTACACCTTC. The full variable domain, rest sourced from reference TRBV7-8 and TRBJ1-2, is GAGVSQSPRYKVAKRGQDVALRCDPISGHVSLFWYQQALGQGPEFLTYFQNEAQLDKSGLPSDRFFAERPEGSVSTLKIQRTQQEDSAVYLCASSPQSPYGYTFGSGTRLTVV.

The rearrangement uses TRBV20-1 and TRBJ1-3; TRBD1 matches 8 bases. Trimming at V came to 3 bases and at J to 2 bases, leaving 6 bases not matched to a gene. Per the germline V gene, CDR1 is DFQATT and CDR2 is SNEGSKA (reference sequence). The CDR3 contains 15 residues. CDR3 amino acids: CSASRRQGTGNTIYF. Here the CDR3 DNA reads TGCAGTGCTAGTAGACGACAGGGGACTGGAAACACCATATATTTT.

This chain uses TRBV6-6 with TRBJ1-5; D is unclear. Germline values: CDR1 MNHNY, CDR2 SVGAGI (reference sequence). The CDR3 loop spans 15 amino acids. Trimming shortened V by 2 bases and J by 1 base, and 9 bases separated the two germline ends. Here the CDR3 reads CASSYGEVSNQPQHF. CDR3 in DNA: TGTGCCAGCAGTTACGGGGAGGTCAGCAATCAGCCCCAGCATTTT.

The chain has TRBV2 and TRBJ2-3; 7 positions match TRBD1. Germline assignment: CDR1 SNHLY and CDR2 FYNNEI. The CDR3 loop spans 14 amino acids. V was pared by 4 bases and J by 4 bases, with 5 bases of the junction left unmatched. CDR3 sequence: CASSGQGSADTQYF. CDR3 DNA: TGTGCCAGCAGTGGACAGGGTTCCGCAGATACGCAGTATTTT.

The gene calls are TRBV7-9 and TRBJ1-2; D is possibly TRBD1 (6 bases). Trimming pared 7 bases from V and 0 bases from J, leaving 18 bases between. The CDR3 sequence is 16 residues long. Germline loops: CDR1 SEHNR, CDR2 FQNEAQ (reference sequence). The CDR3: CASISLDRLTNYGYTF. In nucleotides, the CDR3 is TGTGCCAGCATCTCTTTAGACAGGCTAACTAACTATGGCTACACCTTC.

The CDR3 coding sequence is TGTGCCAGTCGACTAGGACAGGGGTGGGGCACTGAAGCTTTCTTT. Protein: CASRLGQGWGTEAFF. The rearrangement links TRBV19 to TRBJ1-1; 9 nucleotides line up with TRBD1. The CDR3 consists of 15 residues. J was trimmed by 4 bases and V by 8 bases; bases with no gene match: 11. Germline CDR1 and CDR2: LNHDA and SQIVND (reference sequence).

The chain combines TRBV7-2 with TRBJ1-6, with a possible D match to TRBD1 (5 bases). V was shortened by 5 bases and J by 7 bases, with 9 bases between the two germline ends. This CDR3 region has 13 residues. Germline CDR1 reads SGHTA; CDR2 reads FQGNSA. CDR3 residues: CASSRGTNSPLHF. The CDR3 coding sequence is TGTGCCAGCAGCCGGGGCACAAATTCACCCCTCCACTTT. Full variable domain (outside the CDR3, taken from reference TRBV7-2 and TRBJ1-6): GAGVSQSPSNKVTEKGKDVELRCDPISGHTALYWYRQSLGQGLEFLIYFQGNSAPDKSGLPSDRFSAERTGGSVSTLTIQRTQQEDSAVYLCASSRGTNSPLHFGNGTRLTVT.

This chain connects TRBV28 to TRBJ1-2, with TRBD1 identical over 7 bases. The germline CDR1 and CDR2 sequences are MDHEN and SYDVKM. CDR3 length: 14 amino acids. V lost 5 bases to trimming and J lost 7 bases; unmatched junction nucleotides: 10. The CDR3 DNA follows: TGTGCCAGCAGTCCTGCCACAGGGGTGGGTGGCTACACCTTC. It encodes CASSPATGVGGYTF.

Written as DNA, the CDR3 is TGTGCCACCAGCAGGGCACGGGACAGGCTAGATGAAAAACTGTTTTTT. Its translation: CATSRARDRLDEKLFF. The gene calls are TRBV15 and TRBJ1-4; 8 bases map to TRBD1. The junction had 9 bases not matched to a gene; V was cut back by 3 bases and J by 6 bases. Germline-derived CDR1 and CDR2 are LNHNV and YYDKDF (reference sequence). The CDR3 covers 16 residues.

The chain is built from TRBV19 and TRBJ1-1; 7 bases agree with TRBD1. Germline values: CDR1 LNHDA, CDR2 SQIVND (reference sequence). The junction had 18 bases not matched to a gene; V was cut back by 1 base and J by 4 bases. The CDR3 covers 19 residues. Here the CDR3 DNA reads TGTGCCAGTAGTATAGCAGTAAGGGGGACAGCAATTAGGTCCACTGAAGCTTTCTTT. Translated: CASSIAVRGTAIRSTEAFF.

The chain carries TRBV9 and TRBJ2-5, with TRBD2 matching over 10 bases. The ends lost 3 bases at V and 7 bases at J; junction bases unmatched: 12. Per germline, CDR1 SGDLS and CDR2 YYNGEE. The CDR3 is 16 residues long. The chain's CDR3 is CASSADLAGGLSTQYF. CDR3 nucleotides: TGTGCCAGCAGCGCCGACTTAGCGGGGGGCCTCTCGACCCAGTACTTC. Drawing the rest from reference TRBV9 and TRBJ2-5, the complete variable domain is DSGVTQTPKHLITATGQRVTLRCSPRSGDLSVYWYQQSLDQGLQFLIQYYNGEERAKGNILERFSAQQFPDLHSELNLSSLELGDSALYFCASSADLAGGLSTQYFGPGTRLLVL.

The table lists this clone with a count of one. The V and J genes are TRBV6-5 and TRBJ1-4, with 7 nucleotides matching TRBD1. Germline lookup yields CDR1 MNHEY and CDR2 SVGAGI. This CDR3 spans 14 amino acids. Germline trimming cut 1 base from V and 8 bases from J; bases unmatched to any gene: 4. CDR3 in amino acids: CASSYLRGQEKLFF. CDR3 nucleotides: TGTGCCAGCAGTTACTTAAGGGGGCAAGAAAAACTGTTTTTT.

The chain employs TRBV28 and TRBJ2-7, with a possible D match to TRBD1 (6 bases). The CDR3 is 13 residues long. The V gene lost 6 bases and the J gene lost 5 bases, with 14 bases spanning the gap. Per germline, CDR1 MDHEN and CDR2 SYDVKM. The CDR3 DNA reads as TGTGCCAGCAGCCTAACCTACAGGGACGAGCAGTACTTC. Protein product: CASSLTYRDEQYF.

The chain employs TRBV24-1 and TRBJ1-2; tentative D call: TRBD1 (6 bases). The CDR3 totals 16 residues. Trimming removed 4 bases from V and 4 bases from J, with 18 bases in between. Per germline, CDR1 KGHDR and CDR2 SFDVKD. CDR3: CATSEKSGGAGYGYTF. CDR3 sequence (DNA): TGTGCCACCAGTGAAAAATCCGGGGGGGCTGGCTATGGCTACACCTTC.